This T cell receptor beta chain was observed in a study of blood T cell repertoires in COVID-19. Study overall: Nucleic acid was either cDNA or gDNA, and it came from T cells, B-cell-depleted T cells, or PBMCs.

Authors' analysis steps: Amplification of reference gene primers provided the estimated nucleated cell counts. Libraries were prepared by immunoSEQ multiplex PCR; TCRdb keeps only in-frame clonotypes and omits some of them. D and trimming come from the DNA, and the V and J calls and clone size come from that table. The sample includes 150,000 to 200,000 clones, roughly nine tenths of them seen just once. CDR3 length: 14 amino acids. J was trimmed by 9 bases and V by 7 bases; bases with no gene match: 10. CDR1 and CDR2 (germline): MNHNY, SVGAGI (reference sequence). Sequenced sample: peripheral blood. The source is a woman between 55 and 75 years old with COVID-19, enrolled during active disease. V is TRBV6-6 and J is TRBJ2-4, with 9 bases fitting TRBD1. The DNA of the CDR3 is TGTGCCAGCACCCCGGGACAGGGTTTGGTCATTCAGTACTTC. It yields the protein CASTPGQGLVIQYF.